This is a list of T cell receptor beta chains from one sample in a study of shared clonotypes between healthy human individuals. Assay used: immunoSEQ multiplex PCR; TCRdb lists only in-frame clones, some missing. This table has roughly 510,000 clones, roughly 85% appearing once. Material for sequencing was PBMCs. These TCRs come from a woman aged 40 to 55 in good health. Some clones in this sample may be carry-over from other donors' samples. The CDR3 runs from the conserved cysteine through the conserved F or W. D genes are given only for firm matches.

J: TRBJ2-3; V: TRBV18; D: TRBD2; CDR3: CASSPSSGSTDTQYF
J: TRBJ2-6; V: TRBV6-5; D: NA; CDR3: CASSYSTGANVLTF
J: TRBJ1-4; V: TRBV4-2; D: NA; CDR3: CASSQARDGEKLFF
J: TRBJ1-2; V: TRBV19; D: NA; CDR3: CASSIGGSLESSF
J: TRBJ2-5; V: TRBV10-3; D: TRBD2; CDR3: CAISESGLAGGPETQYF
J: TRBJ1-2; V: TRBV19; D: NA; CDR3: CASSPQAGTNYGYTF
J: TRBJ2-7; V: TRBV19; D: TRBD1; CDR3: CASSSPRQGFNEQYF
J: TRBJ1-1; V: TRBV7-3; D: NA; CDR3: CASSLLAGVNTEAFF
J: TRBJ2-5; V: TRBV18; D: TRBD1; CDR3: CASPEDRDLETQYF
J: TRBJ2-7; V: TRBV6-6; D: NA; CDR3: CASSYSGPDSEQYF
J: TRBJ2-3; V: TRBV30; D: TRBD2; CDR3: CAWNEAGGPNTQYF
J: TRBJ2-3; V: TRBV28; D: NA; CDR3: CASSLFLEGSVTQYF
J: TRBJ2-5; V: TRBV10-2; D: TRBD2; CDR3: CASSEPGTSGRETQYF
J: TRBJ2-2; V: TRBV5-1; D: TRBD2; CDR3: CASSFETSDTGELFF
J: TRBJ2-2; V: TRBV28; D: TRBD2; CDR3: CASMASGRYTGELFF
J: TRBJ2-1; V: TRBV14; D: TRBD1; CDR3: CASSPPVAGQGTYNEQFF
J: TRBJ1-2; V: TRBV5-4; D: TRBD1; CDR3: CASSYGQAYGYTF
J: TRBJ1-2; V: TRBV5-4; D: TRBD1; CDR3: CASSLGQGQLGYTF
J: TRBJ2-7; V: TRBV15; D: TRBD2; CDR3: CATSQPAGGDKQYF
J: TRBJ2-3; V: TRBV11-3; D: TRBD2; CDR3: CASSLAGGGDTQYF
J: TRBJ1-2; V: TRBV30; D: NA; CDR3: CAWSLRGSDYGYTF
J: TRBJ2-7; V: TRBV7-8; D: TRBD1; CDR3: CASSSRDRDSYEQYF
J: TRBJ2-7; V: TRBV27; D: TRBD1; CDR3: CASSFSTGGYEQYF
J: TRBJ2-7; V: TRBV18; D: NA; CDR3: CASSQDVSYEQYF
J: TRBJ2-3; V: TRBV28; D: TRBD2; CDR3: CASRSLAGDEDTQYF
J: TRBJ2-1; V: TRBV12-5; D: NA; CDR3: CASGSLPIDEQFF
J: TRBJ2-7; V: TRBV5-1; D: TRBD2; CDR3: CATSPGGTSYEQYF
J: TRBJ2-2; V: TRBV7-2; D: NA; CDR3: CASSLVGANTGELFF
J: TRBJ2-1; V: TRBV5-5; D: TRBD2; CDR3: CASSSTSGTYNEQFF
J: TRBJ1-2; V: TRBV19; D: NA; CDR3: CASSRRDRLYGYTF
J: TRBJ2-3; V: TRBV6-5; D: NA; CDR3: CASSYFGTDTQYF
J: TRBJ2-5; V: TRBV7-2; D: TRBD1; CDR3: CASNGQGFKTQYF
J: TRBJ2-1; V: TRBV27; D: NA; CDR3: CASSLRQALSYNEQFF
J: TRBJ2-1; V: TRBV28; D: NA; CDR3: CASSLGLEYEQFF
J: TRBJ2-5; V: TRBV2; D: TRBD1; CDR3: CASSEGTGFFQETQYF
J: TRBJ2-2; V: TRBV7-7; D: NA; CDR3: CASSLGRINTGELFF
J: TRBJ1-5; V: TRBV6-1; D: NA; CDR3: CASSPAPNQPQHF
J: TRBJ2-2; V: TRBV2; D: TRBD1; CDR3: CASSGQGANTGELFF
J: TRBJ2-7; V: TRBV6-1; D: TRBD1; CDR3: CASTTGTGADEQYF
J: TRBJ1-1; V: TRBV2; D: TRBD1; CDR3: CASGPGTGGDLAFF
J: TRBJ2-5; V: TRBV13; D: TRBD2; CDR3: CASSSAGTSGDATQYF
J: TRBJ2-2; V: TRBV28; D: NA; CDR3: CASRRLRGTGELFF
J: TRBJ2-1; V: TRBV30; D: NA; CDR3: CAWSSGLSSEQFF
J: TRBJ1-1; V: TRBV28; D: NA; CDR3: CASSLDIGVHAFF
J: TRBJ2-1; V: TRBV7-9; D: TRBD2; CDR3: CASSLQGRGTSGTNEQFF
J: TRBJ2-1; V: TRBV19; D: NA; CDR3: CASSNILAARFF
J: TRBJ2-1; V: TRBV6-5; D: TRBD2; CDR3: CASSLAGDYNEQFF
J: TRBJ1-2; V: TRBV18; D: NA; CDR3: CASSPPGVRYTTNYGYTF
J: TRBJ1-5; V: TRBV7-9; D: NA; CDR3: CASSHDSQPQHF
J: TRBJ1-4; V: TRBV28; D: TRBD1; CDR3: CASRLRGTVTNEKLFF
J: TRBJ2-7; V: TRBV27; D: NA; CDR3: CASRGPSYEQYF
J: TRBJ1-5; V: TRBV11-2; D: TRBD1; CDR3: CASSPSTGGNQPQHF
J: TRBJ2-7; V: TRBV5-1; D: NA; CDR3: CASSLAGAVTYEQYF
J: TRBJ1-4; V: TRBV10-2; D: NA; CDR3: CASRDPGWEGSEKLFF
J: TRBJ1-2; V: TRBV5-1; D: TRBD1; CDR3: CASSLADRNYGYTF
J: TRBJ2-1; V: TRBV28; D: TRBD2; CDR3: CASTTTGGSYNEQFF
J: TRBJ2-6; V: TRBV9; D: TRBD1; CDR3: CASSVATGAGANVLTF
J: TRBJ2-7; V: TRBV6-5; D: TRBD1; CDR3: CASSYESGGPYEQYF
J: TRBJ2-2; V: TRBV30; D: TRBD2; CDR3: CAWSYSGRDTGELFF
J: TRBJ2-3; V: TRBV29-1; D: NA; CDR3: CSVELVRSTDTQYF